This TCR beta chain is drawn from a study of shared clonotypes between healthy human individuals. The overall study: Each donor contributed plates that comprised three CD4 naive, three CD4 memory, two CD8 naive and one CD8 memory.

Concerning this clone itself: Its antigen is currently unknown.

Donors were Caucasian adults residing in Nashville, Tennessee, USA. Study-wide findings and caveats: The expectation was that sequencing depth would affect clonotype sharing among donors. Larger richness was generally estimated for naive than memory subsets.

Measured with immunoSEQ multiplex PCR; TCRdb has only the in-frame clones, and not every one. Of about 1.1 million clones listed, approximately 80% are singletons. Germline CDR1 is SEHNR and CDR2 is FQNEAQ (reference sequence). This CDR3 region has 12 residues. The ends were cut back, 4 bases at V and 5 bases at J, with 8 bases in the middle. The specimen was memory CD4+ T cells from PBMCs. The subset was: CD45RA-negative fraction. The genes are TRBV7-9 and TRBJ2-5; unclear D gene. This TCR derives from a man younger than 30 in good health. Some clones in this sample may be carry-over from other donors' samples. The CDR3 here is CASSYLLETQYF. The CDR3 coding sequence is TGTGCCAGCAGCTACCTATTGGAGACCCAGTACTTC.